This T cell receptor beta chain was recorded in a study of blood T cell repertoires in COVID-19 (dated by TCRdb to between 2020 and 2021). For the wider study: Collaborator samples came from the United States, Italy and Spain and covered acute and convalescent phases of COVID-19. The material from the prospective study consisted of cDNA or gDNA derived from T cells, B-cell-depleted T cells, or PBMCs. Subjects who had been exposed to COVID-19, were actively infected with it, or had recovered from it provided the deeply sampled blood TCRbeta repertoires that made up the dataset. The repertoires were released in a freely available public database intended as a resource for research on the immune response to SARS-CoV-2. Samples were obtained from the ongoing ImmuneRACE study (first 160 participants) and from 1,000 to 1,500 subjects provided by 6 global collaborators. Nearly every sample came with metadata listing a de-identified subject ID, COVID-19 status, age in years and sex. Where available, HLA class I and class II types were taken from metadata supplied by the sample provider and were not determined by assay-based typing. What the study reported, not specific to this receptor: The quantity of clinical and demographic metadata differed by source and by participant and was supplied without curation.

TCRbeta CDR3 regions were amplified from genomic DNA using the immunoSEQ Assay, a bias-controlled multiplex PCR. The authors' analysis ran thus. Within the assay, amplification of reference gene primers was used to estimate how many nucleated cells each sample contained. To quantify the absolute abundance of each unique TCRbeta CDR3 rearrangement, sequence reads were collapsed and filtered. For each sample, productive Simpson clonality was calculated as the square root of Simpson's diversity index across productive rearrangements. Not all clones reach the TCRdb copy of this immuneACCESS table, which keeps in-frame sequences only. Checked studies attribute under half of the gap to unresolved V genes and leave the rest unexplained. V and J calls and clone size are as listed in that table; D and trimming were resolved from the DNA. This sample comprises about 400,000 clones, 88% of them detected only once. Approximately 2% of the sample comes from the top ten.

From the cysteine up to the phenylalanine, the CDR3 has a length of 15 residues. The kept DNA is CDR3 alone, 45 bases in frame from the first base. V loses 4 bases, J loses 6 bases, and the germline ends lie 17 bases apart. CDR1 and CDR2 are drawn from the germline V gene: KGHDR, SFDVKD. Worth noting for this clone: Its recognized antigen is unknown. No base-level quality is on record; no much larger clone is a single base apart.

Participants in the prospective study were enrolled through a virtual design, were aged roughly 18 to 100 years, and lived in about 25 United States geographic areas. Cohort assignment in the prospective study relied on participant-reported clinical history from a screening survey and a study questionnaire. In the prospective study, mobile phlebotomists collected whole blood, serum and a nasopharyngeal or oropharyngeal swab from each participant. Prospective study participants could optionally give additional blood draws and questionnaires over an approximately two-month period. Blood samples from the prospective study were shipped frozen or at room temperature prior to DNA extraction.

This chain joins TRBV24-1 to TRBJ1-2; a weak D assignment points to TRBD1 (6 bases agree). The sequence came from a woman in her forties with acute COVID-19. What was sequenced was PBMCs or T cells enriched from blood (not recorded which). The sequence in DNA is TGTGCCACCAGTGACCGACAGGAAGATATTAATGGCTACACCTTC. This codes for CATSDRQEDINGYTF.